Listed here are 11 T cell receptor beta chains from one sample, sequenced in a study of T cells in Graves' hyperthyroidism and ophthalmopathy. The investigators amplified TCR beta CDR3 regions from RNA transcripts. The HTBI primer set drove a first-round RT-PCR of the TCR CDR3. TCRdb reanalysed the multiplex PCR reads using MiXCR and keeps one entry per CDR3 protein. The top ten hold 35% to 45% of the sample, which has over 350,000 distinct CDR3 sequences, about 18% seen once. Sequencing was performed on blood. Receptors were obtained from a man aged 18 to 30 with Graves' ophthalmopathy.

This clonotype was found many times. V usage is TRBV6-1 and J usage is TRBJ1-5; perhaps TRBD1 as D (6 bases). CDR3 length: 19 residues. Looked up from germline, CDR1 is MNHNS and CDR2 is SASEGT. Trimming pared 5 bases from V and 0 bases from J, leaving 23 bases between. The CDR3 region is CASSKSRQVRSFSNQPQHF. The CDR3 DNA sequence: TGTGCCAGCAGTAAATCCCGACAGGTTAGAAGCTTTAGCAATCAGCCCCAGCATTTT.

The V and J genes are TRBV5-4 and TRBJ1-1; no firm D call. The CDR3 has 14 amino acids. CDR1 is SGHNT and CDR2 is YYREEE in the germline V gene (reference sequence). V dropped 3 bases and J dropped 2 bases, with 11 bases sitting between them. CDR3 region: CASSSSVINTEAFF. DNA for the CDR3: TGTGCCAGCAGCTCGTCAGTGATAAACACTGAAGCTTTCTTT.

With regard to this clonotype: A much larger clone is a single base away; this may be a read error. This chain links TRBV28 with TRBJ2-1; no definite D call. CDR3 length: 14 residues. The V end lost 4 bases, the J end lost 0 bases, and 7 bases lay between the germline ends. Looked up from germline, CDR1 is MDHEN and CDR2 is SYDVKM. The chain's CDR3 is CASSWQSSYNEQFF. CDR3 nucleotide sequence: TGTGCCAGCAGTTGGCAGAGCTCCTACAATGAGCAGTTCTTC.

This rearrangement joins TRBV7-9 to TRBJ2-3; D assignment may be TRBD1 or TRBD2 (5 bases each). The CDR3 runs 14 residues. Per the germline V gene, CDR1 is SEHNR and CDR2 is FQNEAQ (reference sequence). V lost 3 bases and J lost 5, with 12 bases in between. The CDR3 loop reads CASSLGTFRDTQYF. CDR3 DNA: TGTGCCAGCAGCTTGGGGACGTTCAGAGATACGCAGTATTTT.

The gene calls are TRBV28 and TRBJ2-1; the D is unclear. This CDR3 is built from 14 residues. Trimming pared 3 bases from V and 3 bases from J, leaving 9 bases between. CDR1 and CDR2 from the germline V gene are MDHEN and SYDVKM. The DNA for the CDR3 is TGTGCCAGCAGTTTCCCGGATCTCTACAATGAGCAGTTCTTC. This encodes CASSFPDLYNEQFF.

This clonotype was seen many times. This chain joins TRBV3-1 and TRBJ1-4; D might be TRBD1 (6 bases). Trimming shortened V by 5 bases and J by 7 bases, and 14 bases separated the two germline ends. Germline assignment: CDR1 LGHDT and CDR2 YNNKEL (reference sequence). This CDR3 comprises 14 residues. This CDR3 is CASSDTGLGEKLFF. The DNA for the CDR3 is TGTGCCAGCAGCGACACAGGGCTTGGTGAAAAACTGTTTTTT.

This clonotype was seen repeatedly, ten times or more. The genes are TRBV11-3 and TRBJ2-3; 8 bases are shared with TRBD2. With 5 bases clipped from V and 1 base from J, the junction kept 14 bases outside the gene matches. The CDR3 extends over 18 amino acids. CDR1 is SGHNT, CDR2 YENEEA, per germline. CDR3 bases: TGTGCCAGCAGCGCAGGCTTCGGACTAGCCCTGGGCACAGATACGCAGTATTTT. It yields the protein CASSAGFGLALGTDTQYF.

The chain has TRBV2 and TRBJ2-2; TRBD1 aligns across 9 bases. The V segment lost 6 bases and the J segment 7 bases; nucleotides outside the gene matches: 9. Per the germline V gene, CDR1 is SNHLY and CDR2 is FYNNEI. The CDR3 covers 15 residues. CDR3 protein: CASRSGQGWGGELFF. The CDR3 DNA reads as TGTGCCAGCAGGTCGGGACAGGGTTGGGGCGGGGAGCTGTTTTTT.

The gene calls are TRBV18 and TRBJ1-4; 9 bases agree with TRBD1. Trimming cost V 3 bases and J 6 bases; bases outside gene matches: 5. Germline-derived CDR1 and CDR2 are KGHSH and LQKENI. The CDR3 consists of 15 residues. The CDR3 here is CASSPPGTGYEKLFF. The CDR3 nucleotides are TGTGCCAGCTCACCGCCCGGGACAGGGTATGAAAAACTGTTTTTT.

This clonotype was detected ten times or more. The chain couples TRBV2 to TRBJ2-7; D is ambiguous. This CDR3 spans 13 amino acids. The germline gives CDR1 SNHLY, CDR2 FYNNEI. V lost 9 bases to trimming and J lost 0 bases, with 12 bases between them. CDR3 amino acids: CARGPTSSYEQYF. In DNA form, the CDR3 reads TGTGCCAGAGGGCCAACGAGCTCCTACGAGCAGTACTTC. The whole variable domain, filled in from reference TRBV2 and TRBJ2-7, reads EPEVTQTPSHQVTQMGQEVILRCVPISNHLYFYWYRQILGQKVEFLVSFYNNEISEKSEIFDDQFSVERPDGSNFTLKIRSTKLEDSAMYFCARGPTSSYEQYFGPGTRLTVT.

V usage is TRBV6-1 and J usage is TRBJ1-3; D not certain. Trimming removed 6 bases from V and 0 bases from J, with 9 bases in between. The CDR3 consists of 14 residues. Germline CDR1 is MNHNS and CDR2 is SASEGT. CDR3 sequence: CASRGSSSGNTIYF. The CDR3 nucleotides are TGTGCCAGCAGGGGATCCAGCTCTGGAAACACCATATATTTT.